Listed below are T cell receptor beta chains from one sample, sequenced in a study of tumor and adjacent non-tumor tissue in lung cancer. MiXCR, applied by TCRdb to the multiplex PCR reads, yields one record per CDR3 protein. The table includes 78,000 or so distinct CDR3 sequences, 80% detected once. What was sequenced was lung tumor tissue. The source of these receptors is a woman aged 50 to 60 with non-small cell lung cancer. CDR3s include the opening cysteine and the closing phenylalanine or tryptophan. A D gene is named only where the DNA matches it firmly. Size tells how often a clone was seen (once, few, many) or the class of an expanded clone, and some rows leave it out.

CDR3 | DNA | J | V | D | size
CASSPYVGSANTEAFF | TGTGCCAGCAGCCCTTATGTTGGGAGCGCGAACACTGAAGCTTTCTTT | TRBJ1-1 | TRBV7-9 | - | few
CASSRDREHEQSF | TGTGCCAGTAGCCGGGACAGGGAACATGAGCAGTCCTTC | TRBJ2-1 | TRBV11-2 | TRBD1 | -
CDSSLVEGTETQYF | TGTGACAGCAGTTTAGTGGAGGGAACAGAAACCCAGTACTTC | TRBJ2-5 | TRBV12-3/TRBV12-4 | - | -
CASGRGTDEQYF | TGTGCCAGCGGAAGGGGAACGGACGAGCAGTACTTC | TRBJ2-7 | TRBV11-2 | - | -
CASNYPGSAETQYF | TGTGCCAGCAATTATCCAGGAAGCGCGGAGACTCAGTACTTC | TRBJ2-5 | TRBV6-6 | - | -
CSVEGGSPRSYNEQFF | TGCAGCGTCGAAGGGGGTAGCCCCCGCTCCTACAATGAGCAGTTCTTC | TRBJ2-1 | TRBV29-1 | - | -
CSVEYRGRNTGELFF | TGCAGCGTTGAATACAGGGGGAGAAACACTGGGGAGCTGTTTTTT | TRBJ2-2 | TRBV29-1 | TRBD1 | -
CSARGGKGRFNVEFF | TGCAGTGCTAGAGGGGGGAAGGGCCGGTTCAATGTGGAGTTCTTC | TRBJ2-1 | TRBV20-1 | - | -
CASSLTSGSLYDQYF | TGTGCCAGCAGCCTAACGAGCGGGAGTCTTTACGACCAGTACTTC | TRBJ2-7 | TRBV4-2 | TRBD2 | -
CASSQDPPGPSGDREGSQYF | TGCGCCAGCAGCCAAGACCCCCCCGGGCCTAGCGGGGACCGAGAGGGTTCGCAGTATTTT | TRBJ2-3 | TRBV4-1 | TRBD2 | -
CSGTNGSAGELFF | TGTAGCGGGACTAACGGGAGTGCCGGGGAGCTGTTTTTT | TRBJ2-2 | TRBV29-1 | TRBD2 | -